This T cell receptor beta chain was sequenced for a study of T cell responses to AZD1222 COVID-19 vaccine. The protocol was immunoSEQ multiplex PCR, while the TCRdb copy is restricted to in-frame clones and leaves out a portion. The sample shows 95,000 to 150,000 clones, 85% to 95% of them seen only once. Study findings and constraints: A mostly white British donor set with more females was recruited, and clonal diversity was possibly underestimated. Repertoires were sampled only after the peak T cell response.

Points on this clone: Its antigen is unidentified.

This CDR3 region has 13 residues. In germline, CDR1 is LGHNA, CDR2 YSLEER. V dropped 3 bases and J dropped 7 bases, with 10 bases sitting between them. The TCR comes from an adult in good health. J is TRBJ1-5 and V is TRBV4-3; D unclear. The sequencing used peripheral blood, collected on day 0 of AZD1222 vaccination. CDR3 nucleotide sequence: TGCGCCAGCAGCCAGCGGCCGGCGCAGCCCCAGCATTTT. Its protein product is CASSQRPAQPQHF.